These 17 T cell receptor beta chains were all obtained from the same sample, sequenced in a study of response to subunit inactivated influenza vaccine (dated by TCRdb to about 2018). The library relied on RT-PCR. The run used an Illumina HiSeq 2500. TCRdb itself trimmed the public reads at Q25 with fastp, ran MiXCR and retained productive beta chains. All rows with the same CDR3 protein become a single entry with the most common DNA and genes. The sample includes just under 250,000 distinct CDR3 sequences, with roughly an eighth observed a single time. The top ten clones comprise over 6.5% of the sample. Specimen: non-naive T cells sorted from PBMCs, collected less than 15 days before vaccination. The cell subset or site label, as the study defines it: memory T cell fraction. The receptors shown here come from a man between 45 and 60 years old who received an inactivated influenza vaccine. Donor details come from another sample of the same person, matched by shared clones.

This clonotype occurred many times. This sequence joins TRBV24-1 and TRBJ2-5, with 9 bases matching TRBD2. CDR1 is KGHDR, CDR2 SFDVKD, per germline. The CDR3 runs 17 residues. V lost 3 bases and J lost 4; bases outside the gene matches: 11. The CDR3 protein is CATSDPLLSGRGETQYF. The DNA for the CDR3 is TGTGCCACCAGTGATCCTCTTCTTAGCGGGAGAGGAGAGACCCAGTACTTC.

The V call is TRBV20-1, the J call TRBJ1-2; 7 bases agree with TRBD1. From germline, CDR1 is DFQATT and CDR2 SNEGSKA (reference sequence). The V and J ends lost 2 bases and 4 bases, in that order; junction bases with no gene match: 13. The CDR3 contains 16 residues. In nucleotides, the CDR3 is TGCAGTGCTAGACCAAGACAGGGCCTTTTTGGCTATGGCTACACCTTC. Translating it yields CSARPRQGLFGYGYTF.

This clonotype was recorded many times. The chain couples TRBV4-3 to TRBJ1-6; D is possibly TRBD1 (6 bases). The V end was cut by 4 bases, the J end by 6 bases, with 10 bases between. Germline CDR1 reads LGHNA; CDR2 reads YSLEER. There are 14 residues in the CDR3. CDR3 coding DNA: TGCGCCAGCAGCCTCGGACAGTCTAATTCACCCCTCCACTTT. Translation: CASSLGQSNSPLHF.

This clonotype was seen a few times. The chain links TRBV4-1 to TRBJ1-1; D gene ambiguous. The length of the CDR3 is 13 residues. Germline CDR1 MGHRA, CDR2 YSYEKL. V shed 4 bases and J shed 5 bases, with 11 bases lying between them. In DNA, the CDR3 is TGCGCCAGCAGCCGGAAAGACCTGACTGAAGCTTTCTTT. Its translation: CASSRKDLTEAFF.

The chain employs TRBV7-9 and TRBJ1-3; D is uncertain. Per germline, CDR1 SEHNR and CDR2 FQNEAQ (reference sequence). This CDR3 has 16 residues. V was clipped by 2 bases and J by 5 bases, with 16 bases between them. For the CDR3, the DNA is TGTGCCAGCAGCTTATCGGCGGTGTCAGTTAGAAACACCATATATTTT. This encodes CASSLSAVSVRNTIYF. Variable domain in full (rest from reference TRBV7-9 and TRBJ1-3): DTGVSQNPRHKITKRGQNVTFRCDPISEHNRLYWYRQTLGQGPEFLTYFQNEAQLEKSRLLSDRFSAERPKGSFSTLEIQRTEQGDSAMYLCASSLSAVSVRNTIYFGEGSWLTVV.

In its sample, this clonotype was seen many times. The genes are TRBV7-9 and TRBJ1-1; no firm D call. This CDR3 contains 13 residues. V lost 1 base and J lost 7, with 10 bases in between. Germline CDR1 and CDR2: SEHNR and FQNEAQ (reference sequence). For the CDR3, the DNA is TGTGCCAGCAGCTTAGGTCCAATAGGTGAAGCTTTCTTT. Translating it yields CASSLGPIGEAFF. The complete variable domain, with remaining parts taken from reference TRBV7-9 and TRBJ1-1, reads DTGVSQNPRHKITKRGQNVTFRCDPISEHNRLYWYRQTLGQGPEFLTYFQNEAQLEKSRLLSDRFSAERPKGSFSTLEIQRTEQGDSAMYLCASSLGPIGEAFFGQGTRLTVV.

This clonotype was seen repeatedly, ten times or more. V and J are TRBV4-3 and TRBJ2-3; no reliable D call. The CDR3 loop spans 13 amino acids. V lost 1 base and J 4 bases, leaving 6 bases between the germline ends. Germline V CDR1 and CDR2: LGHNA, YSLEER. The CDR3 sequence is CASSQVGADTQYF. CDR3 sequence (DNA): TGCGCCAGCAGCCAAGTCGGAGCAGATACGCAGTATTTT.

The CDR3 is CSVEPSGGYEQYF. The CDR3 nucleotides read TGCAGCGTTGAACCTAGCGGGGGCTACGAGCAGTACTTC. This sequence joins TRBV29-1 and TRBJ2-7; 10 positions match TRBD2. The V gene's germline CDR1 is SQVTM and CDR2 ANQGSEA. The CDR3 consists of 13 residues. Unmatched junction bases numbered 1, after V lost 2 bases and J lost 3 bases.

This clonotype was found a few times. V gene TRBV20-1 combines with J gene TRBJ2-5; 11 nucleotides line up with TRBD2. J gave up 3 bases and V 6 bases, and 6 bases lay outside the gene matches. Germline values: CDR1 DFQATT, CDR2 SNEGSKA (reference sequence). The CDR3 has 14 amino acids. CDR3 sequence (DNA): TGCAGTGCCGAACGGGGACTAGCGGAAGAGACCCAGTACTTC. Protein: CSAERGLAEETQYF.

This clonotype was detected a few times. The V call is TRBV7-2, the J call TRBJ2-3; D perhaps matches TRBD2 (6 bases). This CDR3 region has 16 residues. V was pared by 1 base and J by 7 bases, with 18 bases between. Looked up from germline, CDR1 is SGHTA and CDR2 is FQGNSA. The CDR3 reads CASSLDVAGPSNTQYF. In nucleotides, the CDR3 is TGTGCCAGCAGCTTAGATGTGGCGGGACCTTCAAATACGCAGTATTTT.

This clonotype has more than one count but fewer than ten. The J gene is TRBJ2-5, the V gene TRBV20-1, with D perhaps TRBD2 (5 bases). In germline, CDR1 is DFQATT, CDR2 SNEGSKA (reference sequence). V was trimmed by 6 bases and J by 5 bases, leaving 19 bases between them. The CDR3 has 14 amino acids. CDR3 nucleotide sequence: TGCAGTGCCAGGACTGTGGATGGGGTGGAGACCCAGTACTTC. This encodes CSARTVDGVETQYF.

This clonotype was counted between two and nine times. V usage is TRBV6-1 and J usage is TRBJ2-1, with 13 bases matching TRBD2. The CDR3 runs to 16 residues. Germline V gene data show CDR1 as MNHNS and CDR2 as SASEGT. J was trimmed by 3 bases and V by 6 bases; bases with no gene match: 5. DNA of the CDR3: TGTGCCAGCAGCAGGACTAGCGGGAGTATCTACAATGAGCAGTTCTTC. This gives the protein CASSRTSGSIYNEQFF.

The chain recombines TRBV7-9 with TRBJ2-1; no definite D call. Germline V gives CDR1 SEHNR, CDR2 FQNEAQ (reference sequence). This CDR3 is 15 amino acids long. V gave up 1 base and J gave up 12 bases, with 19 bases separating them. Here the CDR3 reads CASSLDYLEMIGQFF. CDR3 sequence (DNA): TGTGCCAGCAGCTTAGACTACCTAGAGATGATCGGGCAGTTCTTC.

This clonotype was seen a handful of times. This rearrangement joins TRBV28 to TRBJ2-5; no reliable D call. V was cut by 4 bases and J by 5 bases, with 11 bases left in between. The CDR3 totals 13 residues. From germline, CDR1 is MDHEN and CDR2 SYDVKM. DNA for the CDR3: TGTGCCAGCAGTTCGTCGGGTCCGGAGACCCAGTACTTC. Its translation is CASSSSGPETQYF.

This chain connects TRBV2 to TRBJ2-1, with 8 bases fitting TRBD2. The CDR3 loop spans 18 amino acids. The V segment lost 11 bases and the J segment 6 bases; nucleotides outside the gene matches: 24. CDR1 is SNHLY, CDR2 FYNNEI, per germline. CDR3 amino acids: CACCLPFGERGITNEQFF. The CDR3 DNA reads TGTGCCTGCTGTTTGCCTTTCGGGGAGCGGGGGATTACCAATGAGCAGTTCTTC.

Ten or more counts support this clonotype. Written as DNA, the CDR3 is TGTGCCAGCAGTCCGCGAACGACAGGGGGCCAAATCTATGGCTACACCTTC. Translated, it gives CASSPRTTGGQIYGYTF. The chain is built from TRBV6-2 or TRBV6-3 and TRBJ1-2, with 10 bases fitting TRBD1. Trimming at V came to 5 bases and at J to 4 bases, leaving 13 bases not matched to a gene. The germline CDR1 and CDR2 sequences are MNHEY and SVGEGT. CDR3 length: 17 residues.

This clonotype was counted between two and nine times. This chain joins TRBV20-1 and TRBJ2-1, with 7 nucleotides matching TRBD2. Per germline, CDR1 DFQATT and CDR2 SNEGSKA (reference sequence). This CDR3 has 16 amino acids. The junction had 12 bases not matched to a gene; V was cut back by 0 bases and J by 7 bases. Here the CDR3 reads CSARDPGGGSRNEQFF. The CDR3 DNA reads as TGCAGTGCTAGAGACCCGGGAGGTGGGAGCAGGAATGAGCAGTTCTTC.